These 29 T cell receptor beta chains were sequenced from one sample in a study of human T cells and chemical hapten exposure. Time point denoted: patch test 1, 2 weeks after DPC sensitization. The sample's treatment: therapeutic diphenylcyclopropenone sensitization with weekly scalp DPC. From the RACE reads, TCRdb called clonotypes with MiXCR, one entry per CDR3 protein. The sample includes roughly 190,000 distinct CDR3 sequences, 20% to 25% of them seen just once. Sequencing was performed on whole blood, taken in connection with sensitization to the hapten diphenylcyclopropenone (DPC). These receptors were taken from a woman in her fifties or sixties with alopecia areata. Some clones in this sample may be carry-over from other donors' samples.

This clonotype was observed a handful of times. The V and J genes are TRBV20-1 and TRBJ2-3, with 11 positions matching TRBD2. The V gene's germline CDR1 is DFQATT and CDR2 SNEGSKA (reference sequence). The length of the CDR3 is 13 residues. Trimming cost V 6 bases and J 6 bases; bases outside gene matches: 5. The CDR3 loop is CSATTSGTDTQYF. CDR3 nucleotide sequence: TGCAGTGCCACGACTAGCGGGACCGATACGCAGTATTTT.

This clonotype was counted between two and nine times. The chain is built from TRBV15 and TRBJ2-5; the D call may be TRBD1 or TRBD2 (7 bases each). V was pared by 0 bases and J by 5 bases, with 13 bases between. CDR1 is LNHNV, CDR2 YYDKDF, per germline (reference sequence). CDR3 length: 15 residues. The CDR3 sequence: CATSRDWEGAETQYF. The CDR3 DNA follows: TGTGCCACCAGCAGAGATTGGGAGGGGGCGGAGACCCAGTACTTC.

In DNA, the CDR3 is TGTGCCACCAGCCCCCCCGGGACAGGGGTTGCAAACATTCAGTACTTC. Protein product: CATSPPGTGVANIQYF. V and J are TRBV15 and TRBJ2-4; 10 nucleotides agree with TRBD1. V shed 5 bases, J shed 6 bases, and the junction held 10 bases outside the gene matches. Germline-derived CDR1 and CDR2 are LNHNV and YYDKDF (reference sequence). The CDR3 totals 16 residues. The variable domain in full, completed from reference TRBV15 and TRBJ2-4, reads DAMVIQNPRYQVTQFGKPVTLSCSQTLNHNVMYWYQQKSSQAPKLLFHYYDKDFNNEADTPDNFQSRRPNTSFCFLDIRSPGLGDTAMYLCATSPPGTGVANIQYFGAGTRLSVL.

This clonotype was seen a handful of times. The chain employs TRBV20-1 and TRBJ1-2; possible D gene TRBD1, 5 bases. This CDR3 comprises 13 residues. Trimming took 3 bases from V and 2 from J, leaving 10 bases between them. Germline V lookup: CDR1 DFQATT, CDR2 SNEGSKA (reference sequence). The CDR3 sequence: CSASGRENYGYTF. The CDR3, as DNA: TGCAGTGCTAGCGGCAGGGAAAACTATGGCTACACCTTC.

In this sample, this clonotype turned up a few times. The chain joins TRBV6-5 to TRBJ2-2, with a weak D call TRBD1 (6 bases). The germline V and J ends were trimmed by 4 bases and 1 base, with 16 bases remaining between them. CDR1 and CDR2 (germline): MNHEY, SVGAGI. There are 17 residues in the CDR3. The CDR3 coding sequence is TGTGCCAGCAGTTTAACCGGTGGGGGCGTGAACACCGGGGAGCTGTTTTTT. It translates to CASSLTGGGVNTGELFF.

CDR3 residues: CSARGGGGQETQYF. The CDR3 DNA reads as TGCAGTGCTAGAGGGGGGGGGGGCCAAGAGACCCAGTACTTC. This chain uses TRBV20-1 with TRBJ2-5; 7 positions agree with TRBD2. With V trimmed by 1 base and J by 1 base, 3 bases remained unmatched. The CDR3 runs to 14 residues. CDR1 and CDR2 (germline): DFQATT, SNEGSKA (reference sequence).

J is TRBJ2-7 and V is TRBV2; 9 positions match TRBD1. From germline, CDR1 is SNHLY and CDR2 FYNNEI. J lost 0 bases, V lost 4 bases, and 7 bases had no gene match. This CDR3 is 16 amino acids long. CDR3 nucleotide sequence: TGTGCCAGCAGTGCAGGGACAGGGATATTCTCCTACGAGCAGTACTTC. It codes for CASSAGTGIFSYEQYF.

The J gene is TRBJ2-2, the V gene TRBV10-2, with TRBD2 identical over 7 bases. Germline V gene lookup returns CDR1 WSHSY and CDR2 SAAADI. CDR3 length: 16 amino acids. After removal of 5 bases from V and 4 bases from J, the junction contained 10 bases not matched to a gene. CDR3 bases: TGCGCCAGCAGTTTAGGAGGACTAGAAAGCACCGGGGAGCTGTTTTTT. This sequence encodes CASSLGGLESTGELFF.

The chain combines TRBV27 with TRBJ2-7; TRBD1 agrees at 7 bases. With 6 bases clipped from V and 3 bases from J, the junction kept 14 bases outside the gene matches. The V gene's germline CDR1 is MNHEY and CDR2 SMNVEV (reference sequence). CDR3 length equals 16 residues. CDR3 amino acids: CASSPPLRQGIYEQYF. The CDR3 DNA follows: TGTGCCAGCAGCCCGCCGCTACGACAGGGAATCTACGAGCAGTACTTC.

The CDR3 region has the DNA TGCGCCAGCAGCGTCCGACAGGGAGACAATCAGCCCCAGCATTTT. Protein: CASSVRQGDNQPQHF. The chain employs TRBV4-1 and TRBJ1-5; 7 bases fit TRBD1. The trim removed 5 bases at V and 3 bases at J, leaving 7 bases unmatched. The CDR3 contains 15 residues. From germline, CDR1 is MGHRA and CDR2 YSYEKL.

The chain links TRBV6-1 to TRBJ2-7; D possibly corresponds to TRBD1 (7 bases). The germline V gene encodes CDR1 MNHNS and CDR2 SASEGT. Trimming removed 8 bases at V and 6 bases at J, with 20 bases between. This CDR3 has 14 amino acids. CDR3 nucleotides: TGTGCCAGCCGAGCACTCGGCAGGGGGGTCGAGCAGTACTTC. It yields the protein CASRALGRGVEQYF.

There are a few counts of this clonotype. This sequence joins TRBV29-1 and TRBJ2-1; 8 nucleotides line up with TRBD2. J was trimmed by 2 bases and V by 3 bases; bases with no gene match: 9. CDR1 and CDR2 from the germline V gene are SQVTM and ANQGSEA. This CDR3 region has 16 residues. The CDR3: CSVEGVAGTTYNEQFF. DNA for the CDR3: TGCAGCGTTGAGGGGGTAGCGGGGACTACCTACAATGAGCAGTTCTTC.

CDR3 sequence reads: CASSLGGVVTGELFF. Here the CDR3 DNA reads TGTGCCAGCAGCTTGGGAGGGGTGGTCACCGGGGAGCTGTTTTTT. The V call is TRBV5-4, the J call TRBJ2-2, with D perhaps matching TRBD1 or TRBD2 (5 bases each). CDR3 length: 15 amino acids. The V gene lost 0 bases and the J gene lost 4 bases, with 10 bases spanning the gap. Looked up from germline, CDR1 is SGHNT and CDR2 is YYREEE (reference sequence).

The chain combines TRBV6-1 with TRBJ2-7; no clear D gene. V gave up 5 bases and J gave up 0 bases, with 14 bases separating them. Germline CDR1 reads MNHNS; CDR2 reads SASEGT. The CDR3 covers 15 residues. CDR3 DNA: TGTGCCAGCAGTCGTCGGACGGTTAGCTCCTACGAGCAGTACTTC. This encodes CASSRRTVSSYEQYF.

In this sample, this clonotype turned up a few times. The rearrangement joins TRBV7-9 to TRBJ2-5; 12 bases map to TRBD2. Germline CDR1 reads SEHNR; CDR2 reads FQNEAQ (reference sequence). This CDR3 is built from 15 residues. Unmatched junction bases numbered 3, after V lost 7 bases and J lost 0 bases. CDR3 region: CASTGTSGYQETQYF. The CDR3 nucleotides read TGTGCCAGCACCGGGACTAGCGGGTACCAAGAGACCCAGTACTTC. The whole variable domain, remainder taken from reference TRBV7-9 and TRBJ2-5, is DTGVSQNPRHKITKRGQNVTFRCDPISEHNRLYWYRQTLGQGPEFLTYFQNEAQLEKSRLLSDRFSAERPKGSFSTLEIQRTEQGDSAMYLCASTGTSGYQETQYFGPGTRLLVL.

The chain recombines TRBV7-9 with TRBJ1-1; 7 nucleotides match TRBD1. Trimming at V came to 5 bases and at J to 0 bases, leaving 15 bases not matched to a gene. Germline CDR1 reads SEHNR; CDR2 reads FQNEAQ (reference sequence). The CDR3 has 18 residues. For the CDR3, the DNA is TGTGCCAGCAGCGGATCGACAGGGTCCAACACTATGAACACTGAAGCTTTCTTT. As protein: CASSGSTGSNTMNTEAFF.

The chain combines TRBV7-9 with TRBJ2-7; 11 bases align to TRBD2. Germline lookup yields CDR1 SEHNR and CDR2 FQNEAQ (reference sequence). The CDR3 totals 14 residues. V was clipped by 4 bases and J by 5 bases; unmatched bases: 4. The CDR3 sequence is CASSWGLAENEQYF. The CDR3 DNA sequence: TGTGCCAGCAGCTGGGGACTAGCGGAGAACGAGCAGTACTTC.

The chain combines TRBV20-1 with TRBJ1-5; D call uncertain. The CDR3 length is 15 residues. From germline, CDR1 is DFQATT and CDR2 SNEGSKA (reference sequence). The V end lost 1 base, the J end lost 0 bases, and 10 bases lay between the germline ends. In nucleotides, the CDR3 is TGCAGTGCTAGAGCTCCTACGGATAGCAATCAGCCCCAGCATTTT. It translates to CSARAPTDSNQPQHF.

This clonotype appeared a few times. The CDR3 coding sequence is TGCAGGGGGAAACTGAACACTGAAGCTTTCTTT. It yields the protein CRGKLNTEAFF. This chain connects TRBV20-1 to TRBJ1-1, with D unclear. The CDR3 extends over 11 amino acids. Germline CDR1 DFQATT, CDR2 SNEGSKA (reference sequence).

The genes are TRBV20-1 and TRBJ1-4; weak D call: TRBD1 (5 bases). Germline V gives CDR1 DFQATT, CDR2 SNEGSKA (reference sequence). The CDR3 spans 14 residues. Trimming removed 2 bases from V and 6 bases from J, with 13 bases in between. Here the CDR3 reads CSARRTEGDEKLFF. DNA for the CDR3: TGCAGTGCTAGAAGGACGGAAGGGGATGAAAAACTGTTTTTT.

A few counts support this clonotype. Here the CDR3 DNA reads TGCGCCAGCAGGCTAGAAACAGGGGTGAGCACTGAAGCTTTCTTT. It encodes CASRLETGVSTEAFF. The chain couples TRBV5-1 to TRBJ1-1; TRBD1 matches 7 bases. Per the germline V gene, CDR1 is SGHRS and CDR2 is YFSETQ. The V segment lost 5 bases and the J segment 4 bases; nucleotides outside the gene matches: 11. This CDR3 is 15 amino acids long. Full variable domain (rest looked up from reference TRBV5-1 and TRBJ1-1): KAGVTQTPRYLIKTRGQQVTLSCSPISGHRSVSWYQQTPGQGLQFLFEYFSETQRNKGNFPGRFSGRQFSNSRSEMNVSTLELGDSALYLCASRLETGVSTEAFFGQGTRLTVV.

The V and J genes are TRBV6-5 and TRBJ1-6, with D uncertain. The CDR3 is made up of 14 amino acids. Trimming removed 6 bases from V and 5 bases from J, with 11 bases in between. The germline gives CDR1 MNHEY, CDR2 SVGAGI. CDR3: CASRPRGHNSPLHF. CDR3 DNA sequence: TGTGCCAGCAGACCCAGAGGGCATAATTCACCCCTCCACTTT.

This chain joins TRBV7-8 and TRBJ2-2, with TRBD2 identical over 13 bases. Trimming took 5 bases from V and 1 from J; bases not matched to a gene: 4. The CDR3 runs to 17 residues. From germline, CDR1 is SGHVS and CDR2 FQNEAQ. This chain's CDR3 is CASSPRTSGRNTGELFF. DNA of the CDR3: TGTGCCAGCAGCCCCCGGACTAGCGGGAGGAACACCGGGGAGCTGTTTTTT.

The chain uses TRBV10-3 and TRBJ2-1; 13 bases are a match to TRBD2. This CDR3 region has 14 residues. Trimming at V came to 7 bases and at J to 8 bases, leaving 5 bases not matched to a gene. Germline CDR1 and CDR2: ENHRY and SYGVKD. CDR3 DNA sequence: TGTGCCATCACCCGGACTAGCGGGAGTGATGAGCAGTTCTTC. Translated, it gives CAITRTSGSDEQFF.

In this sample, this clonotype turned up a few times. V and J are TRBV29-1 and TRBJ2-5; no clear D gene. Trimming pared 2 bases from V and 5 bases from J, leaving 6 bases between. The length of the CDR3 is 11 residues. Germline CDR1 reads SQVTM; CDR2 reads ANQGSEA. The DNA of the CDR3 is TGCAGCGTTGAAATAGGGGAGACCCAGTACTTC. It encodes CSVEIGETQYF.

This clonotype was seen repeatedly, ten times or more. The chain couples TRBV7-9 to TRBJ2-1; D uncertain. Germline loops: CDR1 SEHNR, CDR2 FQNEAQ (reference sequence). Deletions cut 2 bases from V and 7 bases from J, with 12 bases between. The CDR3 has 14 amino acids. In DNA, the CDR3 is TGTGCCAGCAGCTTATTTACGCCCCTAAATGAGCAGTTCTTC. The encoded protein is CASSLFTPLNEQFF.

This clonotype has only a few counts. The J gene is TRBJ1-1, the V gene TRBV6-6; D is ambiguous. The CDR3 contains 13 residues. V was clipped by 6 bases and J by 4 bases, with 12 bases between them. The germline CDR1 and CDR2 sequences are MNHNY and SVGAGI (reference sequence). The DNA of the CDR3 is TGTGCCAGCAGCCGGGAAAGGACCACTGAAGCTTTCTTT. Residues: CASSRERTTEAFF.

This chain joins TRBV19 and TRBJ1-2; no definite D call. The ends were cut back, 5 bases at V and 4 bases at J, with 11 bases in the middle. Germline CDR1 is LNHDA and CDR2 is SQIVND (reference sequence). This CDR3 spans 13 amino acids. CDR3 DNA: TGTGCCAGTAGTTCCACAGCATTCTATGGCTACACCTTC. The encoded protein is CASSSTAFYGYTF.

The chain is built from TRBV2 and TRBJ1-1, with a possible D match to TRBD1 (6 bases). V lost 7 bases to trimming and J lost 0 bases, with 12 bases between them. CDR1 SNHLY and CDR2 FYNNEI come from the germline V gene. This CDR3 contains 14 residues. DNA for the CDR3: TGTGCCAGCACCGGGGACACTCTGAACACTGAAGCTTTCTTT. Residues: CASTGDTLNTEAFF.